This T cell receptor beta chain was obtained from a study of blood T cell repertoires in COVID-19. Everyone who took part was roughly 18 to 89 years old, and they came from 20 to 25 US areas. Participants had their cohort set by participant-reported clinical history. Original methodology: For nucleated cells, counts were estimated from reference gene primer amplification. Libraries were prepared by immunoSEQ multiplex PCR; TCRdb keeps only in-frame clonotypes and omits some of them. The DNA gave D and trimming, while V, J and clone size come from that table. The sample has roughly 260,000 clones, roughly 87% seen once; the top ten hold just over 2.5%. Trimming removed 0 bases at V and 5 bases at J, with 16 bases between. This CDR3 comprises 16 residues. Germline CDR1 reads LNHNV; CDR2 reads YYDKDF (reference sequence).

Material for sequencing was PBMCs or T cells enriched from blood (not recorded which). This receptor was obtained from a woman in her 30s with acute COVID-19. The V gene is TRBV15, the J gene TRBJ1-2, with a tentative D call TRBD1 (5 bases). In DNA form, the CDR3 reads TGTGCCACCAGCAGAGATCCCCTGGACATCGGGTATGGCTACACCTTC. This gives the protein CATSRDPLDIGYGYTF.